This T cell receptor (beta chain) was documented in a study of blood T cell repertoires in COVID-19. The germline gives CDR1 SGDLS, CDR2 YYNGEE. Trimming pared 3 bases from V and 0 bases from J, leaving 10 bases between. There are 15 residues in the CDR3. Which cohort a participant joined came from the clinical history participants gave. Donors in Cohort 3 who had recovered were those with two negative PCRs, healthcare professional clearance, or resolution of their symptoms. Profiling relied on immunoSEQ multiplex PCR, and the TCRdb table lists in-frame clones only, not all of them. The data show 250,000 to 400,000 clones, roughly 90% seen once.

The rearrangement joins TRBV9 to TRBJ1-3; D not certain. This TCR derives from a man aged 55-75 years who had recovered from COVID-19. The specimen sequenced was PBMCs or T cells enriched from blood (not recorded which). The CDR3 reads CASSEAALSGNTIYF. In DNA, the CDR3 is TGTGCCAGCAGCGAGGCGGCGCTCTCTGGAAACACCATATATTTT.